This T cell receptor (beta chain) was found in a study of shared clonotypes between healthy human individuals (dated by TCRdb to about 2020). A note on the overall study: A couple of women and a few men aged 18 to 49 years were included in the cohort. Each donor's leukapheresis produced roughly between roughly 0.85 and 9.5 billion PBMCs. For each donor, CD4 naive and CD4 memory were each run on three plates, CD8 naive on two plates, and CD8 memory on one plate. Blood TCR repertoires of 5 or 6 healthy adults were deeply sequenced to estimate repertoire size and the extent of clonotype sharing between individuals. Libraries were prepared and TCR repertoires were sequenced by different laboratories using diverse techniques, in order to increase sequencing depth and limit assay-specific biases. The investigation overall reported the following: Across a few donors, about 4.5% of naive CD4, approximately 3.6% of naive CD8, about 2.3% of memory CD4, and 0.3% to 0.45% of memory CD8 clonotypes were shared. Estimated clonotype richness was generally larger for naive than for memory subsets. Higher generation probabilities were observed for clonotypes shared by all four sorted-subset donors than for non-shared clonotypes. The small number of donors limited the genetic and exposure-history diversity represented. Sampling was restricted to blood, and TCR repertoires in tissue are likely to differ from TCR repertoires in blood. Pairwise subsampling led to the expectation that sequencing depth would affect the degree of clonotype sharing among donors. Incomplete sequencing was indicated by rarefaction of sorted-subset datasets, despite the large sequencing depth.

Regarding this clone: This receptor's antigen is unknown. There are no base qualities to consult, and no much larger clone falls within one base.

TCR CDR3 regions were amplified from genomic DNA by multiplex PCR using the deep immunoSEQ assay. Extracted genomic DNA from each cell subset was distributed evenly across all wells of several immunoSEQ 96-well plates, and each plate was treated as a replicate. For sorted subsets, each replicate PCR was loaded with 200 ng genomic DNA, equivalent to 32,000 or so T cell genomes. The purified libraries were quantified using a Qubit 3.0 fluorometer, sized with a Bioanalyzer 2100, and then quantified again using the KAPA Library Quantification kit. A separate single-read 150-cycle Illumina NextSeq 550 flow cell was used to sequence each immunoSEQ 96-well plate. Per the authors' processing: Because the immunoSEQ output held only junctional sequences and lacked quality scores, the filtering could not match the filtering applied to full-length reads. Sequences were annotated with PyIR, a Python wrapper for IgBLAST v1.9, and V/J genes and CDR3 were assigned using IMGT germline references. Reads with weak V/J assignments (E-value above 1e-6), missing CDR3, stop codons, out-of-frame junctions, or ambiguous translated residues were removed. A V3J clonotype was defined by an identical inferred V gene, J gene, and CDR3 amino acid sequence. Percentage overlap between repertoires was calculated by dividing the number of shared unique clonotypes by the size of the smaller repertoire. Richness of each repertoire was evaluated using RTK rarefaction, the Chao1 estimator, and Recon v2.1 estimates of unobserved clonotypes. OLGA was used to compute generation probabilities for all TCRbeta clonotypes that the gDNA method yielded from a handful of donors. TCRdb stores this immuneACCESS table with in-frame sequences only. Part of the clones is absent; in the studies checked, under half of the shortfall reflects unresolved V genes, and no reason is known for the rest. The DNA gave D and trimming, while V, J and clone size come from that table. Across this sample there are approximately 2,000,000 clones, with less than 95% seen only once. The top ten clones comprise around 0.35% of the sample.

The donors were healthy, HIV-negative adults with no recently reported acute infections or vaccinations. Every donor was a Caucasian adult living in Nashville, Tennessee, USA. Magnetic negative selection was used to enrich CD4+ T cells, after which naive cells were positively selected on CD45RA and the negative fraction became the memory subset. Blood was obtained by leukapheresis, after which PBMCs were separated by Ficoll-Histopaque density gradient centrifugation and cryopreserved in liquid nitrogen vapor phase. Analytical flow cytometry was used to check the purity and quantity of every magnetically sorted T cell population. Genomic DNA was isolated from every sorted fraction and measured by UV absorbance on a Nanodrop 2000c. The junction shows trimming of 1 base on V and 2 bases on J, and the gene matches do not reach 2 bases of it. From the cysteine up to the phenylalanine, the CDR3 has a length of 15 residues. This entry keeps only the CDR3 DNA: 45 bases, framed from base 1. From the germline V gene, CDR1 is LGHNA and CDR2 is YNFKEQ.

The chain is made from TRBV4-2 and TRBJ2-1; 7 junctional bases match TRBD2. This TCR came from a man aged 18 to 30 in good health. Some clones in this sample may be carry-over from other donors' samples. The sample comprised naive CD4+ T cells from PBMCs. This sample's cell subset or site label indicates: CD45RA+ positively selected. CDR3 sequence: CASSQGLAAYNEQFF. The base sequence is TGTGCCAGCAGCCAAGGGCTAGCGGCCTACAATGAGCAGTTCTTC.